This T cell receptor (beta chain) was observed in a study of T cells in Graves' hyperthyroidism and ophthalmopathy. Study findings and constraints: Most clonotypes that expanded in the thyroid above 0.001 also showed up in blood. Ophthalmopathy could be told apart from stable hyperthyroidism with a 13 V-J model.

The source material, RNA transcripts, was used to amplify TCR beta CDR3 regions. TCR CDR3 regions were first amplified by RT-PCR with HTBI primers. TCRdb called the multiplex PCR reads again in MiXCR, with one record for every CDR3 protein. The sample shows 500,000 to 750,000 distinct CDR3 sequences, about half of them seen only once. V gave up 3 bases and J gave up 4 bases; unmatched junction bases: 6. CDR1 is SGHRS and CDR2 is YFSETQ in the germline V gene. This CDR3 is 15 amino acids long. At least ten counts were recorded for this clonotype. What it recognizes is unknown. This chain connects TRBV5-1 to TRBJ2-7; 11 nucleotides line up with TRBD2. The clonotype originates from a woman under 30 with Graves' hyperthyroidism. Source material: peripheral blood or thyroid tissue (not recorded which). The CDR3 sequence: CASSSLAGGGYEQYF. The CDR3 nucleotides read TGCGCCAGCAGCTCGTTAGCGGGAGGGGGATACGAGCAGTACTTC.